The 9 T cell receptor beta chains given below trace back to one sample, sequenced in a study of blood T cells in healthy people across ages. The second PCR ran roughly 7 to 12 cycles with a sample-barcoded 5' primer and J-beta primers. One entry per CDR3 protein, called by TCRdb with MiXCR from the 5' RACE reads. The sample has around 970,000 distinct CDR3 sequences; roughly 50% are singletons. The specimen was blood. The receptors come from an older woman in good health.

The chain recombines TRBV7-8 with TRBJ2-1; TRBD2 aligns across 16 bases. From germline, CDR1 is SGHVS and CDR2 FQNEAQ. V gave up 1 base and J gave up 7 bases; unmatched junction bases: 4. This CDR3 has 17 amino acids. CDR3 loop: CASSLGGLAGGENEQFF. Written as DNA, the CDR3 is TGTGCCAGCAGCTTAGGGGGACTAGCGGGAGGGGAGAATGAGCAGTTCTTC.

The chain has TRBV24-1 and TRBJ2-5, with 8 positions matching TRBD1. V dropped 7 bases and J dropped 2; count of bases not matched to a gene: 5. This CDR3 comprises 14 residues. Germline V gives CDR1 KGHDR, CDR2 SFDVKD. CDR3 nucleotides: TGTGCCACCAGCCTACAGGGGGATCAAGAGACCCAGTACTTC. Protein product: CATSLQGDQETQYF.

This chain links TRBV28 with TRBJ1-1; D is perhaps TRBD1 (5 bases). Germline lookup yields CDR1 MDHEN and CDR2 SYDVKM. The CDR3 loop spans 13 amino acids. Deletions cut 8 bases from V and 4 bases from J, with 14 bases between. Here the CDR3 DNA reads TGTGCCAGCTATCTTCGGGGGAGCACTGAAGCTTTCTTT. This translates into CASYLRGSTEAFF.

This clonotype has just a few counts. The V gene is TRBV28, the J gene TRBJ2-3, with D perhaps matching TRBD2 (6 bases). Trimming left V 4 bases short and J 1 base short, with 9 bases between. The V gene's germline CDR1 is MDHEN and CDR2 SYDVKM. The CDR3 has 14 amino acids. The CDR3 loop is CASSSWGGTDTQYF. The CDR3 DNA follows: TGTGCCAGCAGTTCATGGGGGGGCACAGATACGCAGTATTTT. The variable domain in full, completed from reference TRBV28 and TRBJ2-3, reads DVKVTQSSRYLVKRTGEKVFLECVQDMDHENMFWYRQDPGLGLRLIYFSYDVKMKEKGDIPEGYSVSREKKERFSLILESASTNQTSMYLCASSSWGGTDTQYFGPGTRLTVL.

This sequence joins TRBV24-1 and TRBJ2-2; D possibly corresponds to TRBD1 (7 bases). V lost 9 bases and J lost 6, with 22 bases in between. This CDR3 is 16 amino acids long. The germline V gene has CDR1 KGHDR and CDR2 SFDVKD. In DNA form, the CDR3 reads TGTGCCACCCTTGATACGCAGGGGGGTAATGCCGGGGAGCTGTTTTTT. Its translation: CATLDTQGGNAGELFF.

CDR3 loop: CSVGTGAMTATTDTQYF. For the CDR3, the DNA is TGCAGCGTTGGAACGGGGGCGATGACAGCGACCACAGATACGCAGTATTTT. The chain employs TRBV29-1 and TRBJ2-3, with D perhaps assigned TRBD1 or TRBD2 (6 bases each). Trimming stripped 4 bases from V and 2 bases from J, with 22 bases between. CDR1 is SQVTM, CDR2 ANQGSEA, per germline. This CDR3 comprises 17 residues.

This clonotype was detected a few times. The chain links TRBV27 to TRBJ2-7; 7 bases fit TRBD2. Germline assignment: CDR1 MNHEY and CDR2 SMNVEV (reference sequence). The length of the CDR3 is 12 residues. V lost 8 bases, J lost 2 bases, and 3 bases stayed unmatched. The CDR3 here is CASGLGTYEQYF. In DNA, the CDR3 is TGTGCCAGCGGACTAGGGACCTACGAGCAGTACTTC.

This clonotype was found once. The chain employs TRBV5-4 and TRBJ2-7; 7 positions agree with TRBD2. Germline V gene lookup returns CDR1 SGHNT and CDR2 YYREEE (reference sequence). The CDR3 is made up of 13 amino acids. V shed 3 bases, J shed 5 bases, and the junction held 5 bases outside the gene matches. The CDR3 DNA is TGTGCCAGCAGCTCCTTGGCGGGAGACGAGCAGTACTTC. Protein sequence: CASSSLAGDEQYF.

The chain joins TRBV6-5 to TRBJ2-5; D perhaps matches TRBD2 (5 bases). The J call may be incorrect, as the DNA end agrees better with TRBJ2-7. The CDR3 spans 13 residues. Germline-derived CDR1 and CDR2 are MNHEY and SVGAGI. The CDR3 nucleotides read TGTGCCAGCACGCCCCCGGTGGGAGACGAGCAGTACTTC. Translation gives CASTPPVGDEQYF.